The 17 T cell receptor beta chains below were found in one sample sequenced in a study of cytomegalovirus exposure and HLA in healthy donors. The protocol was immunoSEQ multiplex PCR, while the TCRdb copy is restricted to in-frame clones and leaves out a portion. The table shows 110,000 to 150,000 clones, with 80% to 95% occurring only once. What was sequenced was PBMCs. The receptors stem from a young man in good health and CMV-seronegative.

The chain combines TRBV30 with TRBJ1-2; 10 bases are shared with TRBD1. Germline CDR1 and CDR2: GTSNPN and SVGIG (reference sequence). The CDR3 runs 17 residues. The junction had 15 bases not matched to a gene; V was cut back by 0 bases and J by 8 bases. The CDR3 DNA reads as TGTGCCTGGAGTGTACGGGTCTTTGGAGGACAGGGGGACGGCTACACCTTC. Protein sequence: CAWSVRVFGGQGDGYTF.

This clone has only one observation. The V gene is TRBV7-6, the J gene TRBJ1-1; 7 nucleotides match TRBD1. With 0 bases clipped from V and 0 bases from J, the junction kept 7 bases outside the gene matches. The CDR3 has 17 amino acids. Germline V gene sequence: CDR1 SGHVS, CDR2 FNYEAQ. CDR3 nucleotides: TGTGCCAGCAGCTTAGCAACAGGGGACATTTTGAACACTGAAGCTTTCTTT. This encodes CASSLATGDILNTEAFF.

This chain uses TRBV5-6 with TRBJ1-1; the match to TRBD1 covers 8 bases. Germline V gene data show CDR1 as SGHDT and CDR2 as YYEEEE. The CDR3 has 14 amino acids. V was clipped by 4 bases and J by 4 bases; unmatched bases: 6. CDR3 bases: TGTGCCAGCAGCCAGGGGGCGCGGGTCACTGAAGCTTTCTTT. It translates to CASSQGARVTEAFF. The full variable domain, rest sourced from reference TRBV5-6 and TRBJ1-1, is DAGVTQSPTHLIKTRGQQVTLRCSPKSGHDTVSWYQQALGQGPQFIFQYYEEEERQRGNFPDRFSGHQFPNYSSELNVNALLLGDSALYLCASSQGARVTEAFFGQGTRLTVV.

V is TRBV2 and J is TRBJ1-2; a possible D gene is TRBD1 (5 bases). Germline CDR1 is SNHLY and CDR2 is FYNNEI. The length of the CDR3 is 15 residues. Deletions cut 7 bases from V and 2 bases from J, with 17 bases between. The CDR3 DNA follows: TGTGCCAGCAAAAGCCTAGGGGTGTCGAACTATGGCTACACCTTC. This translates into CASKSLGVSNYGYTF.

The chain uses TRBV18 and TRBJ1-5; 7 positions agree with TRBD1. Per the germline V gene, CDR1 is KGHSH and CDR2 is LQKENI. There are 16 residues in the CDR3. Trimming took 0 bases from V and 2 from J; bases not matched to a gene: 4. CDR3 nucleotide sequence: TGTGCCAGCTCACCACCAGAGGGGGCCGGCAATCAGCCCCAGCATTTT. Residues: CASSPPEGAGNQPQHF.

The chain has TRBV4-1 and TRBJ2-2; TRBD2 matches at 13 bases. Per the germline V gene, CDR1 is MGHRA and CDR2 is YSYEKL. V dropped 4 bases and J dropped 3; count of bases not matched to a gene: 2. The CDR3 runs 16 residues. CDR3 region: CASSPLAGGHTGELFF. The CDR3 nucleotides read TGCGCCAGCAGCCCACTAGCGGGGGGGCACACCGGGGAGCTGTTTTTT.

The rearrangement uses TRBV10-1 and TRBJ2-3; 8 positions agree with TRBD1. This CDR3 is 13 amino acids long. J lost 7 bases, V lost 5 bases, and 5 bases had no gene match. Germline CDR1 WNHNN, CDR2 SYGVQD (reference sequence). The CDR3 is CASSKDRENTQYF. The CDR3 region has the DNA TGCGCCAGCAGTAAGGACAGGGAAAATACGCAGTATTTT.

The CDR3 DNA is TGTGCCAGCAGCCTGAGGACAGGTCGGGATGAGCAGTTCTTC. This encodes CASSLRTGRDEQFF. The chain joins TRBV9 to TRBJ2-1; 7 bases fit TRBD1. CDR3 length equals 14 residues. The V gene's germline CDR1 is SGDLS and CDR2 YYNGEE. Trimming took 4 bases from V and 8 from J; bases not matched to a gene: 9.

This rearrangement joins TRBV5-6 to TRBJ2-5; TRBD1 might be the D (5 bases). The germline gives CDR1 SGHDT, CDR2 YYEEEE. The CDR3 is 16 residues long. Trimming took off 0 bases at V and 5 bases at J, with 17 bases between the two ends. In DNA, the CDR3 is TGTGCCAGCAGCTTGGGTCAGGGCCCGAATAAGGAGACCCAGTACTTC. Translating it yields CASSLGQGPNKETQYF.

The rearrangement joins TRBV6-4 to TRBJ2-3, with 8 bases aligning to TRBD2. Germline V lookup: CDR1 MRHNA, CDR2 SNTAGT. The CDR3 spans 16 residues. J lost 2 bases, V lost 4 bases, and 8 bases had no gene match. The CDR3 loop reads CASSGAAGAATDTQYF. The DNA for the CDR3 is TGTGCCAGCAGTGGCGCAGCGGGAGCGGCCACAGATACGCAGTATTTT.

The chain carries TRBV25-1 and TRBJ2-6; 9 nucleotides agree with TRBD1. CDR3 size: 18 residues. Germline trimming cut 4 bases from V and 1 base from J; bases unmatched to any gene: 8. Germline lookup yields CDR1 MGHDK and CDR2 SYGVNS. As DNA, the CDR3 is TGTGCCAGCAGTGGGTCCGGGACAGGGCATTCTGGGGCCAACGTCCTGACTTTC. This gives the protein CASSGSGTGHSGANVLTF.

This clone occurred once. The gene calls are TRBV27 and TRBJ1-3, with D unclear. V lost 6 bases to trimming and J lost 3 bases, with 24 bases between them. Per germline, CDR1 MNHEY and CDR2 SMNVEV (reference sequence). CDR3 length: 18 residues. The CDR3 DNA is TGTGCCAGCAGCCGGAGCCCGAACTTCCCAGAGGGTGGAAACACCATATATTTT. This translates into CASSRSPNFPEGGNTIYF.

CDR3 coding DNA: TGTGCCAGCAGCTTAAACCCCGGGACTAGCGGGAGCTTTGAGCAGTTCTTC. This sequence encodes CASSLNPGTSGSFEQFF. This chain links TRBV7-8 with TRBJ2-1, with TRBD2 matching over 14 bases. CDR3 length: 17 amino acids. Looked up from germline, CDR1 is SGHVS and CDR2 is FQNEAQ. With 2 bases clipped from V and 9 bases from J, the junction kept 9 bases outside the gene matches.

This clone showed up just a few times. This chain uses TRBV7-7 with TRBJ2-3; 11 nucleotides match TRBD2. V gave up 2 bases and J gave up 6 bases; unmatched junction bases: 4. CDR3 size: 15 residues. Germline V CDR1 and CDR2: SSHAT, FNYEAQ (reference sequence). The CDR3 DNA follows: TGTGCCAGCAGCTTACTAGCGGGGGGAGCGGATACGCAGTATTTT. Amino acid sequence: CASSLLAGGADTQYF.

CDR3 in amino acids: CASSGVRGGGNYGYTF. The CDR3, as DNA: TGTGCCAGTAGCGGTGTGAGGGGGGGCGGAAACTATGGCTACACCTTC. The rearrangement links TRBV19 to TRBJ1-2, with D tentatively TRBD1 (6 bases). Germline lookup yields CDR1 LNHDA and CDR2 SQIVND (reference sequence). V was trimmed by 6 bases and J by 2 bases, leaving 19 bases between them. The CDR3 spans 16 residues.

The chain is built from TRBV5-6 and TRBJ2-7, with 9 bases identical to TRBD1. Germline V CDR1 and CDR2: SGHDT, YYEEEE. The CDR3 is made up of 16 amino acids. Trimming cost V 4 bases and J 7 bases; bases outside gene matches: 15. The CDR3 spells CASSPRRGTGSVEQYF. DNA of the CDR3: TGTGCCAGCAGCCCTAGGCGGGGGACAGGGAGCGTGGAGCAGTACTTC.

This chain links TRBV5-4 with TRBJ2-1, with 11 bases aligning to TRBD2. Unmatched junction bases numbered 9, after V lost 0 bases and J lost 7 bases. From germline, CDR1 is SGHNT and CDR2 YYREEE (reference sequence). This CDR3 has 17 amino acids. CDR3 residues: CASSLAPLAGGGNEQFF. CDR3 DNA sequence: TGTGCCAGCAGCTTGGCCCCTCTAGCGGGGGGCGGTAATGAGCAGTTCTTC.